This T cell receptor beta chain came from a study of control samples from healthy donors and cancer patients. This CDR3 has 13 residues. The germline V and J ends were trimmed by 7 bases and 4 bases, with 14 bases remaining between them. CDR1 is WSHSY and CDR2 is SAAADI in the germline V gene. Data came from immunoSEQ multiplex PCR; TCRdb stores just in-frame clones and leaves some out. This sample has more than 150,000 clones; about 93% occur once, and the top ten carry more than 1.2%. The specimen sequenced was blood. This rearrangement joins TRBV10-2 to TRBJ2-7, with D possibly called TRBD1 or TRBD2 (5 bases each). The TCR originated in a man between 18 and 35 years old in good health. The CDR3 spells CASIYGGGYEQYF. In nucleotides, the CDR3 is TGCGCCAGCATCTACGGTGGGGGATACGAGCAGTACTTC.